The rows below give T cell receptor beta chains drawn from one sample of a study of blood T cell repertoires in COVID-19. Sequenced by immunoSEQ multiplex PCR; TCRdb stores in-frame clones only, minus some. This table has some 170,000 clones, approximately 80% appearing once. The specimen was peripheral blood. All receptors come from a man aged 55-75 years with acute or convalescent COVID-19. Each CDR3 is given with its conserved first and last residue. D genes are given only for firm matches.

D gene	V gene	CDR3 protein
-	TRBV6-4	CASRWDIWSPLHF
-	TRBV29-1	CSVEKQRNTIYF
TRBD1	TRBV28	CASIQGARGYTF
TRBD2	TRBV2	CASREGSRYEQYF
TRBD1	TRBV5-1	CASSPGQRTGNTIYF
-	TRBV9	CASSVEGDFTTGELFF
TRBD1	TRBV4-1	CASSQVSPGGYEQYF
TRBD2	TRBV7-8	CASSLRLAGVEQFF
-	TRBV11-2	CASSSYRDSGNTIYF
-	TRBV4-3	CASSPTIDRPEAFF
TRBD1	TRBV10-3	CAITLGQGATEAFF
TRBD1	TRBV24-1	CATSRTGGLTEAFF
TRBD1	TRBV5-1	CARRGTVPNYEQYF
-	TRBV29-1	CSVENVGDYGYTF
-	TRBV10-3	CAISPGIVGGETQYF
-	TRBV25-1	CASSELRAGPTEAFF
-	TRBV5-4	CASSFFGEDYGYTF
-	TRBV6-5	CASSRDWDGYTF
TRBD1	TRBV15	CATSPGTGLNTEAFF
TRBD1	TRBV2	CASSKQGAGEKLFF
-	TRBV12-5	CASGLAGTAAGGYTF
TRBD2	TRBV5-1	CASSLVGGGVNEQFF
-	TRBV21-1	CASSPNKGQVDHGELFF
TRBD1	TRBV30	CAWHRQGASNYGYTF
TRBD1	TRBV25-1	CASSSTGSWTEAFF
-	TRBV7-3	CASSLAPPGSTDTQYF
-	TRBV29-1	CSVADTASTDTQYF
TRBD1	TRBV28	CASSAPTGLGSPLHF
TRBD1	TRBV13	CASSSGQGEDTQYF